These 16 T cell receptor beta chains were all obtained from the same sample, sequenced in a study of blood T cell repertoires in COVID-19. Sequencing used immunoSEQ multiplex PCR; TCRdb keeps in-frame clones, though not all of them. The table records 120,000 or so clones, more than 75% of them present only once. The sequencing input was peripheral blood. Source of these receptors: a man in his 60s with acute or convalescent COVID-19.

The chain links TRBV3-1 (or the pseudogene TRBV3-2) to TRBJ2-5; D unclear. The germline V gene encodes CDR1 LGHDT and CDR2 YNNKEL (reference sequence). V was shortened by 2 bases and J by 0 bases, with 10 bases between the two germline ends. The CDR3 loop spans 15 amino acids. DNA of the CDR3: TGTGCCAGCAGCCAAAACAACATGTACCAAGAGACCCAGTACTTC. As protein: CASSQNNMYQETQYF.

The chain combines TRBV12-5 with TRBJ2-1; TRBD2 is a possible D gene (6 bases). V was pared by 1 base and J by 1 base, with 17 bases between. This CDR3 is built from 18 residues. Germline V gene data show CDR1 as LGHNT and CDR2 as FRNRAP. The CDR3 sequence: CASGLAPRRDSSYNEQFF. Here the CDR3 DNA reads TGTGCTAGTGGTTTGGCCCCACGCCGGGACTCTTCCTACAATGAGCAGTTCTTC.

In DNA form, the CDR3 reads TGTGCCAGCAGCCTCCGGGACTTTAGCACAGATACGCAGTATTTT. Residues: CASSLRDFSTDTQYF. The chain uses TRBV14 and TRBJ2-3; weak D call: TRBD2 (6 bases). V was cut by 4 bases and J by 0 bases, with 11 bases left in between. Germline values: CDR1 SGHDN, CDR2 FVKESK. This CDR3 comprises 15 residues.

CDR3 in amino acids: CASSLLRDTYEQYF. The CDR3 DNA is TGTGCCAGCAGTTTACTGCGCGATACCTACGAGCAGTACTTC. V gene TRBV27 combines with J gene TRBJ2-7; the D is unclear. Germline V gene sequence: CDR1 MNHEY, CDR2 SMNVEV (reference sequence). The V end was cut by 2 bases, the J end by 2 bases, with 10 bases between. This CDR3 is 14 amino acids long.

The J gene is TRBJ2-2, the V gene TRBV6-5; 9 positions match TRBD2. This CDR3 region has 14 residues. J was trimmed by 6 bases and V by 6 bases; bases with no gene match: 5. CDR1 is MNHEY, CDR2 SVGAGI, per germline. The CDR3 is CASRTGTSSGELFF. The DNA of the CDR3 is TGTGCCAGCAGAACCGGGACTAGCTCCGGGGAGCTGTTTTTT.

CDR3 nucleotides: TGTGCCAGCTCACCAGGACTTCCCGATAATTCACCCCTCCACTTT. Translating it yields CASSPGLPDNSPLHF. This chain connects TRBV18 to TRBJ1-6; D not resolved. Trimming cost V 2 bases and J 5 bases, with 10 bases left between them. The germline CDR1 and CDR2 sequences are KGHSH and LQKENI. This CDR3 contains 15 residues.

V is TRBV28 and J is TRBJ1-2, with D possibly TRBD1 on 6 matching bases. Trimming removed 2 bases at V and 3 bases at J, with 19 bases between. The CDR3 spans 17 residues. Germline loops: CDR1 MDHEN, CDR2 SYDVKM. Here the CDR3 reads CASSLGGFDRYHYGYTF. The CDR3 DNA sequence: TGTGCCAGCAGTTTAGGGGGATTCGACAGGTACCACTATGGCTACACCTTC.

This rearrangement joins TRBV7-3 to TRBJ2-2; a possible D gene is TRBD1 (7 bases). V shed 5 bases and J shed 4 bases, with 14 bases lying between them. Germline V gives CDR1 SGHTA, CDR2 FQGTGA. The CDR3 loop spans 15 amino acids. The CDR3 DNA sequence: TGTGCCAGCAGCCCCCAGGGGGGAGGCACCGGGGAGCTGTTTTTT. Amino acids: CASSPQGGGTGELFF. Filled out from reference TRBV7-3 and TRBJ2-2, the complete variable domain reads GAGVSQTPSNKVTEKGKYVELRCDPISGHTALYWYRQSLGQGPEFLIYFQGTGAADDSGLPNDRFFAVRPEGSVSTLKIQRTERGDSAVYLCASSPQGGGTGELFFGEGSRLTVL.

The chain couples TRBV10-3 to TRBJ1-1, with a weak D call TRBD1 (5 bases). The CDR3 contains 14 residues. The V gene lost 5 bases and the J gene lost 3 bases, with 13 bases spanning the gap. Germline assignment: CDR1 ENHRY and CDR2 SYGVKD. For the CDR3, the DNA is TGTGCCATCAGTCATACGGGGGGGGACACTGAAGCTTTCTTT. This sequence encodes CAISHTGGDTEAFF.

This clone was seen a single time. V is TRBV29-1 and J is TRBJ2-1; 7 nucleotides line up with TRBD1. Germline CDR1 reads SQVTM; CDR2 reads ANQGSEA. V gave up 5 bases and J gave up 1 base; unmatched junction bases: 5. The CDR3 contains 14 residues. In nucleotides, the CDR3 is TGCAGCGTTCGACAGGGCATATCCTACAATGAGCAGTTCTTC. Translated: CSVRQGISYNEQFF.

The V call is TRBV7-8, the J call TRBJ2-3; perhaps TRBD1 as D (6 bases). V gave up 5 bases and J gave up 2 bases, with 11 bases separating them. Germline V gives CDR1 SGHVS, CDR2 FQNEAQ. This CDR3 spans 14 amino acids. This CDR3 is CASSQQGYTDTQYF. The DNA for the CDR3 is TGTGCCAGCAGCCAGCAGGGGTACACAGATACGCAGTATTTT.

This chain joins TRBV7-9 and TRBJ2-5; 12 positions agree with TRBD1. The CDR3 loop spans 17 amino acids. Germline CDR1 is SEHNR and CDR2 is FQNEAQ (reference sequence). With 2 bases clipped from V and 5 bases from J, the junction kept 9 bases outside the gene matches. CDR3 DNA sequence: TGTGCCAGCAGCTTATGGTCGGGACAGGGGGCCGGGGAGACCCAGTACTTC. Its protein is CASSLWSGQGAGETQYF.

The V and J genes are TRBV27 and TRBJ2-3; 12 nucleotides agree with TRBD2. Germline V CDR1 and CDR2: MNHEY, SMNVEV (reference sequence). J gave up 6 bases and V 6 bases, and 16 bases lay outside the gene matches. CDR3 length: 18 amino acids. CDR3 sequence reads: CASRASRTSGNLRDTQYF. CDR3 DNA sequence: TGTGCCAGCAGAGCCTCTAGGACTAGCGGGAACCTGAGGGATACGCAGTATTTT.

CDR3 protein: CASSLGGGVAGWVSTDTQYF. In nucleotides, the CDR3 is TGTGCCAGCAGTTTAGGGGGGGGAGTAGCGGGATGGGTTAGCACAGATACGCAGTATTTT. The chain has TRBV28 and TRBJ2-3, with 8 bases that match TRBD2. V shed 2 bases and J 0 bases; nucleotides not matched to a gene: 16. The CDR3 runs to 20 residues. Germline V gene data show CDR1 as MDHEN and CDR2 as SYDVKM.

This clone is labeled as medium-sized (0.01 to 0.1%). The rearrangement links TRBV19 to TRBJ1-2, with D perhaps TRBD1 (6 bases). Trimming removed 5 bases at V and 7 bases at J, with 29 bases between. There are 18 residues in the CDR3. From germline, CDR1 is LNHDA and CDR2 SQIVND (reference sequence). The CDR3 reads CASSPLNPRDIPGGGYTF. The CDR3 DNA is TGTGCCAGTAGTCCTCTAAACCCCCGGGACATTCCTGGGGGTGGCTACACCTTC.

V is TRBV2 and J is TRBJ2-7; 9 bases fit TRBD1. The CDR3 is made up of 14 amino acids. V was pared by 5 bases and J by 5 bases, with 7 bases of the junction left unmatched. Germline values: CDR1 SNHLY, CDR2 FYNNEI. The CDR3 nucleotides read TGTGCCAGCAGTCCTCGGACAGGGGTTAACGAGCAGTACTTC. Protein product: CASSPRTGVNEQYF.